This T cell receptor (beta chain) is drawn from a study of T cells in Graves' hyperthyroidism and ophthalmopathy. General study points: Most clonotypes expanded in the thyroid (above 0.001) were also present in blood. The model foresaw ophthalmopathy a median roughly 6 months prior to onset. In simple terms, a model built on 13 V-J features told ophthalmopathy apart from stable hyperthyroidism.

The CDR3 length is 14 residues. Trimming pared 4 bases from V and 11 bases from J, leaving 18 bases between. Germline CDR1 and CDR2: SNHLY and FYNNEI. Uncontrolled infection, other autoimmune disease, pregnancy and lactation each barred patients from inclusion. RNA transcripts served as the template for amplifying TCR beta CDR3 regions. HTBI primers were employed in a first-round RT-PCR of the TCR CDR3. TCRdb called the multiplex PCR reads again in MiXCR, with one record for every CDR3 protein. The table includes about 640,000 distinct CDR3 sequences, around 20% detected once. This clonotype was counted a few times. Its matching antigen is unknown.

The sequencing sample was made of blood. The rearrangement joins TRBV2 to TRBJ1-5, with TRBD1 as a possible D gene (6 bases). This sequence originates from a man in his thirties or forties with Graves' ophthalmopathy. CDR3 region: CASSGQAPEGAQHF. The DNA of the CDR3 is TGTGCCAGCAGTGGCCAAGCTCCCGAGGGGGCCCAGCATTTT. Looking up the rest from reference TRBV2 and TRBJ1-5 gives the full variable domain: EPEVTQTPSHQVTQMGQEVILRCVPISNHLYFYWYRQILGQKVEFLVSFYNNEISEKSEIFDDQFSVERPDGSNFTLKIRSTKLEDSAMYFCASSGQAPEGAQHFGDGTRLSIL.